This T cell receptor (beta chain) was recorded in a study of blood T cell repertoires in COVID-19. Across the study: PBMCs, B-cell-depleted T cells, or T cells provided the cDNA or gDNA that made up the material.

Under the authors' procedure: How many nucleated cells were present was estimated from reference gene primer amplification. Sequencing used immunoSEQ multiplex PCR; TCRdb keeps in-frame clones, though not all of them. Clonal size and the V and J genes are those of that table, whereas D and trimming came from the DNA. The sample comprises under 150,000 clones, roughly 89% of which are singletons, and roughly a sixth rests with the top ten. In germline, CDR1 is SGDLS, CDR2 YYNGEE. There are 18 residues in the CDR3. Trimming stripped 1 base from V and 0 bases from J, with 18 bases between. The clonotype comes from a man aged 45-65 years with active or convalescent COVID-19. The gene calls are TRBV9 and TRBJ2-3, with D possibly being TRBD2 (6 bases). Sequenced input: peripheral blood. DNA for the CDR3: TGTGCCAGCAGCGTATCGCTCTGGAACGGGGGTAGCACAGATACGCAGTATTTT. As protein: CASSVSLWNGGSTDTQYF.